This TCR beta chain came from a study of shared clonotypes between healthy human individuals. Study summary: Donors were two women and a few men aged 18 to 49. Study-wide findings and caveats: Non-shared clonotypes were found to have lower generation probabilities than the clonotypes that were shared by all four of the sorted-subset donors.

This clone has just a few counts. The antigen is undetermined. CDR1 MDHEN and CDR2 SYDVKM come from the germline V gene. The CDR3 is 14 amino acids. Trimming took 7 bases from V and 1 from J, leaving 14 bases between them. The method was immunoSEQ multiplex PCR; TCRdb's version includes in-frame clones alone and lacks a portion of them. The sample shows about 2.1 million clones, over 85% of them seen only once. Naive CD8 cells were CD45RO-negative, positively selected for CCR7, excluding terminally differentiated effector memory CD45RA+ cells. The origin of this receptor is a man younger than 30 in good health. Some clones in this sample may be carry-over from other donors' samples. The sample comprised naive CD8+ T cells from PBMCs. V gene TRBV28 combines with J gene TRBJ2-7, with D unresolved. The CDR3 nucleotides are TGTGCCAGCACTCCACCGGGTCCTTCCTACGAGCAGTACTTC. This translates into CASTPPGPSYEQYF.